This is a list of T cell receptor beta chains from one sample in a study of cytomegalovirus exposure and HLA in healthy donors. The method was immunoSEQ multiplex PCR; TCRdb's version includes in-frame clones alone and lacks a portion of them. This sample yields around 67,000 clones, of which about 75% are seen a single time; roughly 7.4% belongs to the top ten. The sequenced material came from PBMCs. The source is a woman aged 25 to 39 in good health and CMV-seropositive. CDR3s include the opening cysteine and the closing phenylalanine or tryptophan. A D gene is named only where the DNA matches it firmly. Clone size is stated in some rows and not others, as once, few, many or a class when expanded.

D gene	J gene	clone size	V gene	CDR3 DNA	CDR3 protein
TRBD2	TRBJ2-7	-	TRBV13	TGTGCCAGCAGCTTAGGGGCTAGCGGGAGAAACCCTCACTTC	CASSLGASGRNPHF
TRBD2	TRBJ2-1	-	TRBV5-4	TGTGCCAGCAGCTTGGCCTGGCGGGAGGCCTCCTACAATGAGCAGTTCTTC	CASSLAWREASYNEQFF
TRBD1	TRBJ1-1	-	TRBV28	TGTGCCAGCAGTTTAGGGACAGGGGGCACTGAAGCTTTCTTT	CASSLGTGGTEAFF
-	TRBJ2-5	-	TRBV10-3	TGTGCCATCAGAAAATTACAGGGTAGGGGAGAGACCCAGTACTTC	CAIRKLQGRGETQYF
TRBD1	TRBJ1-3	-	TRBV11-2	TGTGCCAGCAGCCCGAGACAGGGAAACTCTGGAAACACCATATATTTT	CASSPRQGNSGNTIYF
TRBD1	TRBJ1-1	-	TRBV5-6	TGTGCCAGCAGCCCCGGGACAGGGGGCACTGAAGCTTTCTTT	CASSPGTGGTEAFF
TRBD1	TRBJ2-7	-	TRBV11-2	TGTGCCAGCAGCTCCAGACGGGACAGGGGAGCCTACGAGCAGTACTTC	CASSSRRDRGAYEQYF
TRBD1	TRBJ2-5	-	TRBV11-3	TGTGCCAGCAGCCCAGCGGTCAGGGGGCAGGCGGAGACCCAGTACTTC	CASSPAVRGQAETQYF
-	TRBJ1-2	-	TRBV27	TGTGCCAGCAGTTTATCCGGGGGCTATGGCTACACCTTC	CASSLSGGYGYTF
-	TRBJ2-7	few	TRBV28	TGTGCCAGCACGGCCGGGAGCTCCTACGAGCAGTACTTC	CASTAGSSYEQYF
TRBD2	TRBJ2-7	-	TRBV7-9	TGTGCCAGCAGCATAGCGGGAGGCGACGCCTACGAGCAGTACTTC	CASSIAGGDAYEQYF
-	TRBJ2-3	-	TRBV9	TGTGCCAGCAGCCTCCGGTTCACAGATACGCAGTATTTT	CASSLRFTDTQYF
TRBD2	TRBJ2-7	few	TRBV6-6	TGTGCCAGCAGTTACTCGACGACTAGCACCGAGCAGTACTTC	CASSYSTTSTEQYF
TRBD1	TRBJ1-5	-	TRBV10-2	TGCGCCAGCAGGAACAGGGGTTGGGGCAATCAGCCCCAGCATTTT	CASRNRGWGNQPQHF
TRBD2	TRBJ2-7	few	TRBV10-3	TGTGCCATCAGTGACATAGGACTAGCGGGATCTAACTACGAGCAGTACTTC	CAISDIGLAGSNYEQYF
-	TRBJ1-5	few	TRBV5-1	TGCGCCAGCAGCTTGCGGAGAAATCAGCCCCAGCATTTT	CASSLRRNQPQHF
-	TRBJ1-4	-	TRBV30	TGTGCCTGGAGTGTAAAGACGGGACAAGTGGAAAAACTGTTTTTT	CAWSVKTGQVEKLFF
-	TRBJ2-5	-	TRBV5-1	TGCGCCAGCAGCTCGGAGGGTCTAGACCAAGAGACCCAGTACTTC	CASSSEGLDQETQYF
-	TRBJ1-3	-	TRBV15	TGTGCCACCAGCAGAGATCTCTTATCTGGAAACACCATATATTTT	CATSRDLLSGNTIYF
-	TRBJ1-2	-	TRBV7-9	TGTGCCAGCAGCCAGGACAGTAACTATGGCTACACCTTC	CASSQDSNYGYTF
-	TRBJ2-3	-	TRBV10-3	TGTGCCATCAGTTCGGGACTGCTAGATACGCAGTATTTT	CAISSGLLDTQYF
-	TRBJ1-1	-	TRBV27	TGTGCCAGCAGTTTAAGGACAGAGAACACTGAAGCTTTCTTT	CASSLRTENTEAFF
TRBD2	TRBJ2-2	-	TRBV5-1	TGCGCCAGCAGCTTGGGTCGAGCGGGAGACACCGGGGAGCTGTTTTTT	CASSLGRAGDTGELFF
TRBD1	TRBJ2-5	once	TRBV5-6	TGTGCCAGCAGCTTGGAACAGGGGAGAGAGACCCAGTACTTC	CASSLEQGRETQYF
TRBD1	TRBJ2-3	-	TRBV28	TGTGCCAGCAGTTTTCTTGAGACAGGGGGCACAGATACGCAGTATTTT	CASSFLETGGTDTQYF
TRBD1	TRBJ1-1	-	TRBV19	TGTGCCAGTAGTGTACAGGGGGCAGGATACACTGAAGCTTTCTTT	CASSVQGAGYTEAFF
TRBD1	TRBJ1-2	-	TRBV27	TGTGCCAGCAGTTCAGAGGACAGGTCCAATTTGGATGGCTACACCTTC	CASSSEDRSNLDGYTF
-	TRBJ1-2	-	TRBV27	TGTGCCAGCAGTCCTGCAGGGGTCTATGGCTACACCTTC	CASSPAGVYGYTF
TRBD2	TRBJ2-1	-	TRBV2	TGTGCCAGCAGTGAAGCTCTTAGCGGGAGCCGGAATGAGCAGTTCTTC	CASSEALSGSRNEQFF
TRBD1	TRBJ1-5	-	TRBV7-9	TGTGCCAGCAGCTTAGACAGGGGGTTGGGTAATCAGCCCCAGCATTTT	CASSLDRGLGNQPQHF
TRBD1	TRBJ2-1	-	TRBV25-1	TGTGCCAGCAGTGGTCAACAGGGGAGCTCCTACAATGAGCAGTTCTTC	CASSGQQGSSYNEQFF
TRBD2	TRBJ2-1	-	TRBV7-2	TGTGCCAGCGGGCTAGCGGGAGGTAGGGTGTTCTTC	CASGLAGGRVFF
-	TRBJ2-7	-	TRBV9	TGTGCCAGCAGCGTAGCGGGGGACGAGCAGTACTTC	CASSVAGDEQYF
TRBD1	TRBJ2-5	-	TRBV28	TGTGCCAGCAGTCTCGGGACAGGGGGCGGAGAGACCCAGTACTTC	CASSLGTGGGETQYF
TRBD1	TRBJ1-5	-	TRBV28	TGTGCCAGCAGTCTACAGGGGGCGCGTGGTCCCCAGCATTTT	CASSLQGARGPQHF
TRBD2	TRBJ2-1	-	TRBV11-2	TGTGCCAGCAGCTTAGCCCTGGGTTCGGCGGGAGGGCCGCATGAGCAGTTCTTC	CASSLALGSAGGPHEQFF
-	TRBJ1-6	-	TRBV25-1	TGTGCCAGCCGGGACACTTGGGGTTCACCCCTCCACTTT	CASRDTWGSPLHF
-	TRBJ1-3	-	TRBV29-1	TGCAGCGTTGAATCCAGGGGTGAAAACACCATATATTTT	CSVESRGENTIYF
TRBD2	TRBJ2-3	-	TRBV5-1	TGCGCCAGCAGCTCCCATAGCGGGAGTGGAGATACGCAGTATTTT	CASSSHSGSGDTQYF
TRBD1	TRBJ2-2	few	TRBV5-5	TGTGCCAGCAGCTTGATCGGGACAGGGGGCAACACCGGGGAGCTGTTTTTT	CASSLIGTGGNTGELFF
-	TRBJ2-1	few	TRBV5-1	TGCGCCAGCAGCTTTTCGGGAGAGGGCAATGAGCAGTTCTTC	CASSFSGEGNEQFF
-	TRBJ2-3	-	TRBV5-4	TGTGCCAGCAGCTCTAGGAGGGGGCGAGCAGATACGCAGTATTTT	CASSSRRGRADTQYF
TRBD1	TRBJ1-2	-	TRBV11-2	TGTGCCAGCAGGATGACAGGGGGCCACGGCTACACCTTC	CASRMTGGHGYTF
TRBD1	TRBJ2-2	-	TRBV9	TGTGCCAGCAGCATTGACAGGGGAGACACCGGGGAGCTGTTTTTT	CASSIDRGDTGELFF
TRBD2	TRBJ2-7	-	TRBV27	TGTGCCAGCAGTTTATGGGCGGGAGGGGGCGAGCAGTACTTC	CASSLWAGGGEQYF
-	TRBJ2-6	-	TRBV5-6	TGTGCCACCTCTCTTAGGGGGTTTGGGGCCAACGTCCTGACTTTC	CATSLRGFGANVLTF
-	TRBJ2-7	-	TRBV29-1	TGCAGCGTTGAAGATCGTGAAGGGGACTACGAGCAGTACTTC	CSVEDREGDYEQYF
-	TRBJ1-5	-	TRBV28	TGTGCCAGCATTAAATGGTCGGGTGAGCCCCAGCATTTT	CASIKWSGEPQHF
-	TRBJ2-1	-	TRBV5-6	TGTGCCAGCAGCTTGGGTTTTGGAGGGAGAGACAATGAGCAGTTCTTC	CASSLGFGGRDNEQFF
-	TRBJ2-1	-	TRBV7-2	TGTGCCAGCAGCTTTGGAGCTACTGAGCAGTTCTTC	CASSFGATEQFF
-	TRBJ1-1	-	TRBV7-2	TGTGCCAGCAGCACTAGGAGGGTAAGGAACACTGAAGCTTTCTTT	CASSTRRVRNTEAFF
TRBD1	TRBJ2-7	-	TRBV28	TGTGCCAGCAGTTCCCCCGGGACAGGGGTCCTCTACGAGCAGTACTTC	CASSSPGTGVLYEQYF
TRBD2	TRBJ2-7	-	TRBV19	TGTGCCAGTAGTATCGGGACTACCAGCTCCTACGAGCAGTACTTC	CASSIGTTSSYEQYF
-	TRBJ2-1	-	TRBV18	TGTGCCAGCTCACCACGATACTATCATGTACATGAGCAGTTCTTC	CASSPRYYHVHEQFF
TRBD2	TRBJ2-7	few	TRBV5-4	TGTGCCAGCAGCTTGGGCGGGAGGAACTACGAGCAGTACTTC	CASSLGGRNYEQYF
TRBD1	TRBJ2-5	-	TRBV6-1	TGTGCCAGCAGTGAAGGGACAGGGGAACTGGAGGAGTACTTC	CASSEGTGELEEYF
-	TRBJ2-2	-	TRBV30	TGTGCCTGGAGTTTCTGGGGGCGCCTCACCGGGGAGCTGTTTTTT	CAWSFWGRLTGELFF
TRBD1	TRBJ1-4	-	TRBV28	TGTGCCAGCAGTTTGTCACAGGGGGCGACTGAAAAACTGTTTTTT	CASSLSQGATEKLFF
TRBD1	TRBJ2-1	-	TRBV27	TGTGCCAGCAGTATCGACAGGGCTTCCTACAATGAGCAGTTCTTC	CASSIDRASYNEQFF